This T cell receptor beta chain was captured by sequencing in a study of blood T cell repertoires in COVID-19. Study at large: Spain, Italy and the United States supplied samples that represented acute and convalescent COVID-19. The analysed material was cDNA or gDNA that came from T cells, B-cell-depleted T cells, or PBMCs.

Germline CDR1 is MNHEY and CDR2 is SVGAGI. V lost 6 bases, J lost 7 bases, and 9 bases stayed unmatched. The CDR3 totals 13 residues. Measured with immunoSEQ multiplex PCR; TCRdb has only the in-frame clones, and not every one. The table has 89,000 or so clones, roughly 88% seen once. This clone was picked up a small number of times. The rearrangement uses TRBV6-5 and TRBJ2-7, with TRBD1 matching over 7 bases. Sequenced sample: peripheral blood. The TCR was taken from a man in his fifties with active COVID-19. The CDR3 loop reads CASRTTGKREQYF. The DNA for the CDR3 is TGTGCCAGCAGAACGACAGGGAAGCGGGAGCAGTACTTC.